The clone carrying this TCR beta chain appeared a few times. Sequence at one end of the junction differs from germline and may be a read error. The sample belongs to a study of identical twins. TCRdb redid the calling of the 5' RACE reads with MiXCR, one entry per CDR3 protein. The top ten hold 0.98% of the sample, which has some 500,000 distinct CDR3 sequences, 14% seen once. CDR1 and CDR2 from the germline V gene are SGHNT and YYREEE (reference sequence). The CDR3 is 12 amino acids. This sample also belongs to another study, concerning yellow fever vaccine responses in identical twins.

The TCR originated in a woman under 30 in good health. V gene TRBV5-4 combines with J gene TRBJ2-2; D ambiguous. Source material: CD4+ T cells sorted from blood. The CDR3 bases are TGTGCCAGCAGCTTGAACGCCGGGGAGCTGTTTTTT. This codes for CASSLNAGELFF. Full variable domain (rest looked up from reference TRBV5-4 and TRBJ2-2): ETGVTQSPTHLIKTRGQQVTLRCSSQSGHNTVSWYQQALGQGPQFIFQYYREEENGRGNFPPRFSGLQFPNYSSELNVNALELDDSALYLCASSLNAGELFFGEGSRLTVL.